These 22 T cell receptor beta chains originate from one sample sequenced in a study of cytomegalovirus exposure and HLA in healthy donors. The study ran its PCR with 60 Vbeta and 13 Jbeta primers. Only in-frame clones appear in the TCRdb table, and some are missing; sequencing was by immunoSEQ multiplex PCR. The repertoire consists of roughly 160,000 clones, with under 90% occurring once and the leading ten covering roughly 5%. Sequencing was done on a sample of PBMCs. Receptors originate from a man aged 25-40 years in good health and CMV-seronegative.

In DNA, the CDR3 is TGTGCCATCAGTGAGTCCGACAGGGGTCAAATTGAAGCTTTCTTT. Its protein is CAISESDRGQIEAFF. The chain combines TRBV10-3 with TRBJ1-1, with 8 bases lining up with TRBD1. Germline trimming cut 0 bases from V and 7 bases from J; bases unmatched to any gene: 7. This CDR3 is 15 amino acids long. Germline V gene lookup returns CDR1 ENHRY and CDR2 SYGVKD.

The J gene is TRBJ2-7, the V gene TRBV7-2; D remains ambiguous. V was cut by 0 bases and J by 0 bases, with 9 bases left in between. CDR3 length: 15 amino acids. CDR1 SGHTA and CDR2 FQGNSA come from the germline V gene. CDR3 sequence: CASSLAAASSYEQYF. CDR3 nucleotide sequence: TGTGCCAGCAGCTTAGCCGCGGCTAGCTCCTACGAGCAGTACTTC. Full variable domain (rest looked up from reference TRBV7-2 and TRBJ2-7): GAGVSQSPSNKVTEKGKDVELRCDPISGHTALYWYRQSLGQGLEFLIYFQGNSAPDKSGLPSDRFSAERTGGSVSTLTIQRTQQEDSAVYLCASSLAAASSYEQYFGPGTRLTVT.

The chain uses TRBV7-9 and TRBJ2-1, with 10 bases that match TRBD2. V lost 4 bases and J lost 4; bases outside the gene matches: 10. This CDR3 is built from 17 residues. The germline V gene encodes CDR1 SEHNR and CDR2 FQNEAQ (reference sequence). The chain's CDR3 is CASSYAGLATIYNEQFF. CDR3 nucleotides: TGTGCCAGCAGCTATGCGGGACTAGCGACAATTTACAATGAGCAGTTCTTC.

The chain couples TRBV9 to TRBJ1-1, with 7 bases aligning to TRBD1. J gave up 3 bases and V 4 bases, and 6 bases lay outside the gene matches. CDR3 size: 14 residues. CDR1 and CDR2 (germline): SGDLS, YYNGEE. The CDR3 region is CASSTHTGDTEAFF. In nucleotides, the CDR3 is TGTGCCAGCAGCACCCACACAGGGGACACTGAAGCTTTCTTT.

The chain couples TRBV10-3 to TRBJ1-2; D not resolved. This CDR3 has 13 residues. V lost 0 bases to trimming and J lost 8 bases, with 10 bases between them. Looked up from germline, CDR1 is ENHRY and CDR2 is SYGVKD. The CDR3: CAISESWEDGYTF. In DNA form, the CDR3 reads TGTGCCATCAGTGAGTCCTGGGAGGACGGCTACACCTTC.

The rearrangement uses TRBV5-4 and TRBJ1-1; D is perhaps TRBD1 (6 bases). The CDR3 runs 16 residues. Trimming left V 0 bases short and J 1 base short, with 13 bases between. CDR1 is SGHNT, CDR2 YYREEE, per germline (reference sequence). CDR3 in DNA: TGTGCCAGCAGCTTGGTGGCGGGGGCGGGGAACACTGAAGCTTTCTTT. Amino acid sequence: CASSLVAGAGNTEAFF. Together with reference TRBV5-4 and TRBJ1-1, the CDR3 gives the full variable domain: ETGVTQSPTHLIKTRGQQVTLRCSSQSGHNTVSWYQQALGQGPQFIFQYYREEENGRGNFPPRFSGLQFPNYSSELNVNALELDDSALYLCASSLVAGAGNTEAFFGQGTRLTVV.

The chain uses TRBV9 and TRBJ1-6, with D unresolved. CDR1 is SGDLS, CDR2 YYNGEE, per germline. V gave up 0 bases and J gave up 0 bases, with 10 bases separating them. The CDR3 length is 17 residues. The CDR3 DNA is TGTGCCAGCAGCGTAGGTGGCAGTGGCTCCTATAATTCACCCCTCCACTTT. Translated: CASSVGGSGSYNSPLHF.

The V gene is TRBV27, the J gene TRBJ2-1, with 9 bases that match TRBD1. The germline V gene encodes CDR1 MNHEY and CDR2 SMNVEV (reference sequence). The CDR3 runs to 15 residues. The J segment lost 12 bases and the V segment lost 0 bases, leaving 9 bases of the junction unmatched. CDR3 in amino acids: CASSLSGDRESWQFF. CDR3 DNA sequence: TGTGCCAGCAGTTTATCGGGGGACAGGGAATCTTGGCAGTTCTTC.

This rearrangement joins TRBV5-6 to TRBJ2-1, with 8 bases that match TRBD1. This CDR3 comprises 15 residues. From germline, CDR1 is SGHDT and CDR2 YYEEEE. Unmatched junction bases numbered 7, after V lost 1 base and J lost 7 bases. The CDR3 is CASSLFPDRGNEQFF. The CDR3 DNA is TGTGCCAGCAGCTTGTTCCCCGACAGGGGAAATGAGCAGTTCTTC.

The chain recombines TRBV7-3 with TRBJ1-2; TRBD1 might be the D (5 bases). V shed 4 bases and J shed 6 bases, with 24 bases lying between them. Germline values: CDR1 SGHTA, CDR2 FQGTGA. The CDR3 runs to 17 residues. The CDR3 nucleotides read TGTGCCAGCAGCTCCCCCTTCCCCATACAGGTTGACAATGGCTACACCTTC. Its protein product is CASSSPFPIQVDNGYTF.

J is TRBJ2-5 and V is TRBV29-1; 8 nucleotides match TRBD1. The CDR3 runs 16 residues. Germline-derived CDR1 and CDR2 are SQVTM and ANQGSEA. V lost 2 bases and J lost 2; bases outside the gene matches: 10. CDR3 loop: CSVEILAGGTQETQYF. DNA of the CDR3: TGCAGCGTTGAAATTTTGGCAGGGGGCACGCAAGAGACCCAGTACTTC.

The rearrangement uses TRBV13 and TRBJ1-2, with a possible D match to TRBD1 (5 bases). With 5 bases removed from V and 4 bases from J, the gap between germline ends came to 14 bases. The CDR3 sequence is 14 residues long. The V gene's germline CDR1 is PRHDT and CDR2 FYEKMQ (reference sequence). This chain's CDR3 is CASSLEGRIYGYTF. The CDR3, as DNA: TGTGCCAGCAGCCTGGAGGGGAGGATCTATGGCTACACCTTC.

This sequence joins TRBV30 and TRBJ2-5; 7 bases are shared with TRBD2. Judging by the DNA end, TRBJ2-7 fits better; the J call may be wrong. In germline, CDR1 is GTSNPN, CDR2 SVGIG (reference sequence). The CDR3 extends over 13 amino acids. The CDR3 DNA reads TGTGCCCAAAGGGAGGGATCGCCCTACGAGCAGTACTTC. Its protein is CAQREGSPYEQYF.

The CDR3 loop is CASSQVWAPMNTEAFF. The CDR3 nucleotides read TGTGCCAGCAGCCAAGTTTGGGCCCCAATGAACACTGAAGCTTTCTTT. The chain recombines TRBV14 with TRBJ1-1, with D unresolved. This CDR3 comprises 16 residues. The ends were cut back, 1 base at V and 0 bases at J, with 12 bases in the middle. The V gene's germline CDR1 is SGHDN and CDR2 FVKESK.

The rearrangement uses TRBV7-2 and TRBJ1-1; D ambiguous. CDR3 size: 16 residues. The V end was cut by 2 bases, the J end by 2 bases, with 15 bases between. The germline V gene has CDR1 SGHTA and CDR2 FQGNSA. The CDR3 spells CASSLMAGNVNTEAFF. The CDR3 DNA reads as TGTGCCAGCAGCTTAATGGCGGGTAATGTCAACACTGAAGCTTTCTTT.

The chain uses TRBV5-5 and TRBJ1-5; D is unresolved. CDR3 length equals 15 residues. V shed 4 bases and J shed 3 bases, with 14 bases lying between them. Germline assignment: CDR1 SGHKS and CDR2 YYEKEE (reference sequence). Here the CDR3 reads CASSPRVGYNQPQHF. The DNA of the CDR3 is TGTGCCAGCAGCCCGCGGGTTGGGTACAATCAGCCCCAGCATTTT.

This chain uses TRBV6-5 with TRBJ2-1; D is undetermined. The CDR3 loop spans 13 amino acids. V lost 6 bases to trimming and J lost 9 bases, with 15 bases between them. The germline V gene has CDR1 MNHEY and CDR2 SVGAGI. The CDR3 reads CASRQNRRGEQFF. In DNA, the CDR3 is TGTGCCAGCAGACAAAATCGGAGAGGTGAGCAGTTCTTC.

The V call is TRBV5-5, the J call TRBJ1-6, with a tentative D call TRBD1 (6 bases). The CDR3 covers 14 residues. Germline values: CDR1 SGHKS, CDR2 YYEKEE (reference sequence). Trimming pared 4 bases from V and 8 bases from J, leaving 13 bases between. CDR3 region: CASSRDTGDSPLHF. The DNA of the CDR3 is TGTGCCAGCAGCCGGGACACCGGGGATTCACCCCTCCACTTT. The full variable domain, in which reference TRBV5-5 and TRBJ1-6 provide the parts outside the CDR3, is DAGVTQSPTHLIKTRGQQVTLRCSPISGHKSVSWYQQVLGQGPQFIFQYYEKEERGRGNFPDRFSARQFPNYSSELNVNALLLGDSALYLCASSRDTGDSPLHFGNGTRLTVT.

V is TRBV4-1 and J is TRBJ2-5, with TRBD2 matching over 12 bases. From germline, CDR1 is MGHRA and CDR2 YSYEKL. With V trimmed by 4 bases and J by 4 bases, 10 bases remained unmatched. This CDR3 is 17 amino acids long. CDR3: CASSLTSLAGGPETQYF. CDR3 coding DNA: TGCGCCAGCAGCCTCACTTCTCTAGCGGGAGGGCCAGAGACCCAGTACTTC.

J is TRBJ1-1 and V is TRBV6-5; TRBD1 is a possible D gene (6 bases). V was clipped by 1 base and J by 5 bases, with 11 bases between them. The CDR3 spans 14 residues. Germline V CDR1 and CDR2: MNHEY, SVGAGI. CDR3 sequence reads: CASSYFLGATEAFF. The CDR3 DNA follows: TGTGCCAGCAGTTACTTCCTGGGGGCTACTGAAGCTTTCTTT.

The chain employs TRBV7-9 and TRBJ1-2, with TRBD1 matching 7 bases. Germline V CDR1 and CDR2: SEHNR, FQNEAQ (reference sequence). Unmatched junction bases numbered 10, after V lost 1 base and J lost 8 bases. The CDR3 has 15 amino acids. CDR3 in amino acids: CASSLVGTASGGYTF. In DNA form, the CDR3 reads TGTGCCAGCAGCTTAGTGGGGACAGCCTCCGGGGGCTACACCTTC.

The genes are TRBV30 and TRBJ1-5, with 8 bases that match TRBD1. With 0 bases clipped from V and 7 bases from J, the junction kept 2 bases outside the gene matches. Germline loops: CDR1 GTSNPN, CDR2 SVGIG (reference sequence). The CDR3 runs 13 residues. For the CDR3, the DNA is TGTGCCTGGAGTGTACAGGGGGGACAGCCCCAGCATTTT. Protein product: CAWSVQGGQPQHF.